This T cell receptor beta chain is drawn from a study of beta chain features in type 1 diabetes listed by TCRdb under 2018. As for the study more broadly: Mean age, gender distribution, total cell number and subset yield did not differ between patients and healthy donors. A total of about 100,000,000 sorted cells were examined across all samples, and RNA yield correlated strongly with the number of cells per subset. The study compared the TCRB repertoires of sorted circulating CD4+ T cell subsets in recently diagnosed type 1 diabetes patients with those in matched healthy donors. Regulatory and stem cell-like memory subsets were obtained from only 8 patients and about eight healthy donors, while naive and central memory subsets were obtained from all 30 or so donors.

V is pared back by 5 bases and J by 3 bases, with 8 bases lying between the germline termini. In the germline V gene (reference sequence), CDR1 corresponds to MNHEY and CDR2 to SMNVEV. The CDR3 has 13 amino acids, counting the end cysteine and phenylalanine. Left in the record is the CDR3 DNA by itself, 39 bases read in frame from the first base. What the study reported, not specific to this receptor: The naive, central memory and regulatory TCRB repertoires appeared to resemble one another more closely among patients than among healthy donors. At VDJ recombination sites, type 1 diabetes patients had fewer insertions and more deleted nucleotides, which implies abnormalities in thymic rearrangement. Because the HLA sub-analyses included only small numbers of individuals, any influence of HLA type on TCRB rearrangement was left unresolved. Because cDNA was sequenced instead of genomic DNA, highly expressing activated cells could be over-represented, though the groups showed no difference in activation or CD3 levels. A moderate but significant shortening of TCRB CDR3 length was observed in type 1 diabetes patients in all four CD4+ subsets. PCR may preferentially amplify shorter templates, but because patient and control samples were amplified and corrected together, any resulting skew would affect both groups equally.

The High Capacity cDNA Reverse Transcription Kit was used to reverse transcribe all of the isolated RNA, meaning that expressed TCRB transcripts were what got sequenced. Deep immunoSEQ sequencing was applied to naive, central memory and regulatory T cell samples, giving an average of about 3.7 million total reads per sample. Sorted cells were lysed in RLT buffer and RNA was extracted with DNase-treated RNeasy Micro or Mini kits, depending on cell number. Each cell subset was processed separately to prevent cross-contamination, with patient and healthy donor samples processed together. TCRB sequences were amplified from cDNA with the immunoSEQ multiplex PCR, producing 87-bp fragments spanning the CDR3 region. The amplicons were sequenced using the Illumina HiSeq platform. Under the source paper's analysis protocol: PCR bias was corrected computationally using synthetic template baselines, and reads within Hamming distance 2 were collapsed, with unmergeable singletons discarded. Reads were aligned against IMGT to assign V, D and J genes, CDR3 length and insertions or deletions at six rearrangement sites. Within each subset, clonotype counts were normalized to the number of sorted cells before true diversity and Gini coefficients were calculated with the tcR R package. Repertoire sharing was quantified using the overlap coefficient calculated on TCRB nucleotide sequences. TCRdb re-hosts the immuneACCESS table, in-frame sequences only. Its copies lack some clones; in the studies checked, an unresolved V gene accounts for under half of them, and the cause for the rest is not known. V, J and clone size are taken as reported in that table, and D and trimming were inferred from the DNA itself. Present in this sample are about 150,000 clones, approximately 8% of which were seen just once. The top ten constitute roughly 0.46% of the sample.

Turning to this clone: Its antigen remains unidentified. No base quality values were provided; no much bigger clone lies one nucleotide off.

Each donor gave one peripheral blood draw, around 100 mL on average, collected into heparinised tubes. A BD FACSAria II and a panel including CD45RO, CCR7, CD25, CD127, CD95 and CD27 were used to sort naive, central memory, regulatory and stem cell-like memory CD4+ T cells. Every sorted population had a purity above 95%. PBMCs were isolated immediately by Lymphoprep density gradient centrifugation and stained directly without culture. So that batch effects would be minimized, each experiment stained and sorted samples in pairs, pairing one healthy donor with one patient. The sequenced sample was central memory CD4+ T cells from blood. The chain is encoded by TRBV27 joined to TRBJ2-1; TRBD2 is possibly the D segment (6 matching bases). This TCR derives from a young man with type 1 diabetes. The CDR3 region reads CASSRDFYNEQFF. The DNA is TGTGCCAGCAGTCGGGACTTCTACAATGAGCAGTTCTTC.